The clone carrying this T cell receptor (beta chain) has only one observation. The record originates from a study of blood T cell repertoires in COVID-19. Study in general: Material from acute and convalescent COVID-19 was sourced from the United States, Italy and Spain.

In the authors' workflow: The assay estimated nucleated cells by amplifying reference gene primers. Profiling relied on immunoSEQ multiplex PCR, and the TCRdb table lists in-frame clones only, not all of them. D and trimming were read from the DNA, whereas the V and J calls and clone size are those reported in that table. The sample contains 150,000 to 200,000 clones, around 81% of which appear only once. This TCR came from a woman aged 40 to 50 with COVID-19, enrolled during active disease. The sample taken for sequencing was peripheral blood.

CDR3 amino acids: CASSADGLAGVGNNEQFF. In nucleotides, the CDR3 is TGTGCCAGCAGCGCTGACGGCCTAGCGGGAGTCGGAAACAATGAGCAGTTCTTC. The V gene is TRBV7-3, the J gene TRBJ2-1; the match to TRBD2 covers 10 bases. V shed 5 bases, J shed 5 bases, and the junction held 15 bases outside the gene matches. CDR1 is SGHTA, CDR2 FQGTGA, per germline. The CDR3 is made up of 18 amino acids.